This T cell receptor beta chain was sequenced for a study of OX40 agonist ivuxolimab in advanced cancers. Study-wide background: Patients received the agonistic anti-OX40 (CD134) antibody ivuxolimab.

V was trimmed by 0 bases and J by 5 bases, leaving 13 bases between them. CDR1 is LGHNT and CDR2 is FRNRAP in the germline V gene. This CDR3 spans 15 amino acids. Here immunoSEQ multiplex PCR was the method, and the copy in TCRdb shows in-frame clones only, minus some. The sample gives about 45,000 clones, about 89% of which show up once; approximately 16% is in the top ten. This clonotype was sampled from an adult with an advanced solid tumor such as melanoma, head and neck, liver or kidney cancer. The rearrangement links TRBV12-5 to TRBJ2-5, with D perhaps matching TRBD2 (6 bases). Sequencing used CD4+ or CD8+ T cells sorted from blood, obtained in a trial of the OX40 agonist ivuxolimab. CDR3 nucleotides: TGTGCTAGTGGTTTGGTATTCTGGGCGGGGGAGACCCAGTACTTC. Translation: CASGLVFWAGETQYF.